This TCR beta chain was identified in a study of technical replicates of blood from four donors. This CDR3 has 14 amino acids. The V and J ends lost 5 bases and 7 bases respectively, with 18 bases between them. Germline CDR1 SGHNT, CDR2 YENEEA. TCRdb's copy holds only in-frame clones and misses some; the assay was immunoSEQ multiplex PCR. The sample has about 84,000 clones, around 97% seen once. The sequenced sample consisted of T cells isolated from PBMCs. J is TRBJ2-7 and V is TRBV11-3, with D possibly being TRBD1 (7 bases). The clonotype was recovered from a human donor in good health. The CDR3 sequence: CASSPQGLAGEQYF. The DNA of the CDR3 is TGTGCCAGCAGCCCACAGGGGCTGGCGGGGGAGCAGTACTTC.